This entry lists 18 T cell receptor beta chains sequenced from one sample in a study of blood T cells in healthy people across ages. Together with a sample-barcoded 5' primer, a J-beta primer mix was included in a second PCR lasting about 7 to 12 cycles. TCRdb reprocessed the 5' RACE reads via MiXCR and lists one record per CDR3 protein. Of about 650,000 distinct CDR3 sequences in the sample, 52% were seen once. Sequencing was performed on blood. The receptors here all came from a woman older than 75 in good health.

This clonotype was seen many times. The chain combines TRBV5-1 with TRBJ2-7; D uncertain. Germline V CDR1 and CDR2: SGHRS, YFSETQ. The CDR3 covers 16 residues. V lost 6 bases to trimming and J lost 4 bases, with 23 bases between them. The CDR3 sequence: CASTPAPTLVGYEQYF. For the CDR3, the DNA is TGCGCCAGCACCCCAGCACCCACCTTGGTTGGGTACGAGCAGTACTTC.

Comments on this clonotype: Given a much more abundant clone one base away, this may be a read error. V gene TRBV6-5 combines with J gene TRBJ1-4; 9 bases fit TRBD1. This CDR3 contains 15 residues. The V and J ends lost 0 bases and 8 bases, in that order; junction bases with no gene match: 4. Germline assignment: CDR1 MNHEY and CDR2 SVGAGI. This chain's CDR3 is CASSYSGQGDEKLFF. CDR3 DNA: TGTGCCAGCAGTTACTCGGGACAGGGAGACGAAAAACTGTTTTTT.

The chain has TRBV7-2 and TRBJ2-4, with D maybe TRBD2 (6 bases). The assigned J gene may be wrong: the sequence end matches TRBJ2-7 better. CDR3 length equals 15 residues. Germline CDR1 is SGHTA and CDR2 is FQGNSA. The CDR3 nucleotides are TGTGCCAGCAGCCCGGGGGTCTTCTCTCTCTACGAGCAGTACTTC. Translated: CASSPGVFSLYEQYF.

This clonotype appeared once. The chain couples TRBV12-3 or TRBV12-4 to TRBJ2-2; D remains unclear. Trimming shortened V by 6 bases and J by 5 bases, and 13 bases separated the two germline ends. The CDR3 runs to 14 residues. DNA for the CDR3: TGTGCCAGCAGGCTAGGGCGGCTGACCGGGGAGCTGTTTTTT. It yields the protein CASRLGRLTGELFF.

The chain links TRBV3-1 to TRBJ2-3; 11 bases are a match to TRBD2. Germline V CDR1 and CDR2: LGHDT, YNNKEL (reference sequence). This CDR3 spans 16 amino acids. V was clipped by 4 bases and J by 5 bases; unmatched bases: 8. The CDR3 spells CASSPRLAGYVDTQYF. CDR3 bases: TGTGCCAGCAGCCCCCGACTAGCGGGATATGTAGATACGCAGTATTTT.

Note on this clonotype: This sequence may be a read error, since a much larger clone differs from it by one base. The V gene is TRBV7-2, the J gene TRBJ2-4, with 7 nucleotides matching TRBD1. Unmatched junction bases numbered 6, after V lost 2 bases and J lost 8 bases. The CDR3 length is 14 residues. CDR1 is SGHTA, CDR2 FQGNSA, per germline. CDR3 protein: CASSLRPQGDIQYF. The CDR3 DNA follows: TGTGCCAGCAGCTTAAGGCCGCAGGGGGACATTCAGTACTTC.

This clonotype was counted between two and nine times. The V call is TRBV7-2, the J call TRBJ2-2; 12 bases agree with TRBD2. Trimming at V came to 5 bases and at J to 8 bases, leaving 6 bases not matched to a gene. The CDR3 is made up of 15 amino acids. Germline-derived CDR1 and CDR2 are SGHTA and FQGNSA. CDR3 nucleotide sequence: TGTGCCAGCAGCATTCAACTAGCGGGGGGAGGGGAGCTGTTTTTT. Translating it yields CASSIQLAGGGELFF.

In this sample, this clonotype turned up many times. The rearrangement joins TRBV5-1 to TRBJ1-1; D call uncertain. Trimming took 0 bases from V and 0 from J, leaving 6 bases between them. The CDR3 runs 14 residues. The germline V gene encodes CDR1 SGHRS and CDR2 YFSETQ. Here the CDR3 DNA reads TGCGCCAGCAGCTTGGTCCAGGTGAACACTGAAGCTTTCTTT. Translated, it gives CASSLVQVNTEAFF.

In the case of this clonotype: An end of the junction does not agree with germline; a read error may underlie this. The V call is TRBV4-3, the J call TRBJ2-4, with 7 nucleotides matching TRBD1. There are 16 residues in the CDR3. Germline V gene data show CDR1 as LGHNA and CDR2 as YSLEER. The CDR3 region has the DNA TGCACCAGCAGCCAAGAACAGGGGTTCGAAGGAAACATTCAGTACTTC. It yields the protein CTSSQEQGFEGNIQYF.

The V gene is TRBV27, the J gene TRBJ2-3, with 14 bases aligning to TRBD2. The V segment lost 7 bases and the J segment 1 base; nucleotides outside the gene matches: 7. This CDR3 comprises 17 residues. Germline V gene data show CDR1 as MNHEY and CDR2 as SMNVEV (reference sequence). The CDR3 region is CASTGTSGRIGTDTQYF. The CDR3 DNA reads TGTGCCAGCACCGGGACTAGCGGGAGAATCGGCACAGATACGCAGTATTTT.

The rearrangement links TRBV25-1 to TRBJ2-7; D is possibly TRBD2 (5 bases). Germline V gene sequence: CDR1 MGHDK, CDR2 SYGVNS. The CDR3 runs 18 residues. Trimming took off 0 bases at V and 3 bases at J, with 21 bases between the two ends. Here the CDR3 DNA reads TGTGCCAGCAGTGAATATAATGTTAAAGTGGAGGAAAACTACGAGCAGTACTTC. The encoded protein is CASSEYNVKVEENYEQYF.

The rearrangement links TRBV10-3 to TRBJ1-5, with D perhaps matching TRBD1 (6 bases). The germline V gene encodes CDR1 ENHRY and CDR2 SYGVKD. The CDR3 runs to 14 residues. Deletions cut 9 bases from V and 4 bases from J, with 16 bases between. The CDR3 nucleotides are TGTGCCATATCGACACAAACAGGGAATCAGCCCCAGCATTTT. It codes for CAISTQTGNQPQHF.

The chain employs TRBV7-9 and TRBJ1-2, with a tentative D call TRBD1 (6 bases). The CDR3 is 17 residues long. Per the germline V gene, CDR1 is SEHNR and CDR2 is FQNEAQ (reference sequence). Trimming removed 2 bases at V and 2 bases at J, with 18 bases between. The DNA for the CDR3 is TGTGCCAGCAGCTTATCGGGACATCACCCATCGAACTATGGCTACACCTTC. Translating it yields CASSLSGHHPSNYGYTF.

There are many counts of this clonotype. The chain links TRBV5-1 to TRBJ2-1; possible D gene TRBD2, 5 bases. Deletions cut 0 bases from V and 6 bases from J, with 10 bases between. The CDR3 has 14 amino acids. Germline V gene sequence: CDR1 SGHRS, CDR2 YFSETQ. In DNA, the CDR3 is TGCGCCAGCAGCTTGGCCGTAGCGTCCAATGAGCAGTTCTTC. Protein sequence: CASSLAVASNEQFF. Filled out from reference TRBV5-1 and TRBJ2-1, the complete variable domain reads KAGVTQTPRYLIKTRGQQVTLSCSPISGHRSVSWYQQTPGQGLQFLFEYFSETQRNKGNFPGRFSGRQFSNSRSEMNVSTLELGDSALYLCASSLAVASNEQFFGPGTRLTVL.

This clonotype appeared many times. The V gene is TRBV4-1, the J gene TRBJ2-7; 8 bases fit TRBD1. The CDR3 loop spans 14 amino acids. In germline, CDR1 is MGHRA, CDR2 YSYEKL. Trimming cost V 3 bases and J 2 bases; bases outside gene matches: 3. The CDR3 DNA sequence: TGCGCCAGCAGCCAGACAGGGGCAACCTACGAGCAGTACTTC. It specifies CASSQTGATYEQYF.

In the case of this clonotype: This may be a read error: a much more frequent sequence differs by one nucleotide. V is TRBV9 and J is TRBJ2-3, with a tentative D call TRBD1 (5 bases). The CDR3 has 12 residues. Looked up from germline, CDR1 is SGDLS and CDR2 is YYNGEE. The chain's CDR3 is CASSQRTGTQYF. The CDR3 DNA reads TGTGCCAGCAGCCAGAGAACAGGTACGCAGTATTTT.

Points on this clonotype: A much larger clonotype is one base distant, so this may be a read error. The chain is built from TRBV7-9 and TRBJ2-5; 8 bases are shared with TRBD1. The CDR3 spans 15 residues. Losses at the gene ends were 8 bases for V and 11 bases for J; bases not matched to a gene: 19. The germline V gene encodes CDR1 SEHNR and CDR2 FQNEAQ (reference sequence). CDR3 DNA sequence: TGTGCCAGCTACCCCTGGGACAGGAAGGACAATGAGCAGTACTTC. This codes for CASYPWDRKDNEQYF.

The rearrangement links TRBV28 to TRBJ2-5, with D perhaps TRBD1 (6 bases). CDR1 is MDHEN, CDR2 SYDVKM, per germline. Trimming took 5 bases from V and 0 from J, leaving 13 bases between them. The CDR3 is 15 residues long. In nucleotides, the CDR3 is TGTGCCAGCAGTATACAGGGAGAGTACCAAGAGACCCAGTACTTC. Translated: CASSIQGEYQETQYF.